The clone carrying this TCR beta chain was recorded only once. Then a second PCR, running roughly 7 to 11 cycles, was carried out with a sample-barcoded 5' primer and a J-beta primer mix. TCRdb redid the calling of the 5' RACE reads with MiXCR, one entry per CDR3 protein. Among 1,500,000 or so distinct CDR3 sequences listed, around 59% were seen once. This record comes from a study of blood T cells in healthy people across ages. The CDR3 is 14 residues long. Germline CDR1 reads MDHEN; CDR2 reads SYDVKM. Trimming took 8 bases from V and 0 from J; bases not matched to a gene: 3. The chain couples TRBV28 to TRBJ2-3, with 9 nucleotides matching TRBD2. Sequencing was carried out using blood. This TCR was sampled from a man between 18 and 29 years old in good health. The CDR3 DNA is TGTGCCAGCGGAGCGGGGGGCAGCACAGATACGCAGTATTTT. Translation gives CASGAGGSTDTQYF.